The rows below give T cell receptor beta chains drawn from one sample of a study of cytomegalovirus exposure and HLA in healthy donors. Sequenced by immunoSEQ multiplex PCR; TCRdb stores in-frame clones only, minus some. Here the sample spans under 200,000 clones, around 63% being singletons. Sequencing was done on a sample of PBMCs. Receptors were obtained from a woman aged 18-29 years in good health and CMV-seropositive. Each CDR3 is given with its conserved first and last residue. The D gene is left open where the match is weak. Expanded clones are given a class, and other clones once, few, many or no size at all.

size	V	D	J	DNA	CDR3
-	TRBV2	TRBD1	TRBJ1-5	TGTGCCAGCAGTGACAGGGGGCGAATATATCAGCCCCAGCATTTT	CASSDRGRIYQPQHF
-	TRBV7-6	TRBD2	TRBJ2-5	TGTGCTAGCAGCTGGACTAGCGGGAGGGCCGAGACCCAGTACTTC	CASSWTSGRAETQYF
-	TRBV21-1	-	TRBJ2-3	TGTGCCAGCAGCAAGACTGCTAGCACAGATACGCAGTATTTT	CASSKTASTDTQYF
many	TRBV5-6	TRBD1	TRBJ1-1	TGTGCCAGCAGCTCGGTATCGACAGGGGCCCCTGAAGCTTTCTTT	CASSSVSTGAPEAFF
-	TRBV9	TRBD1	TRBJ1-2	TGTGCCAGCAGTAACGGTTTTACCCCGGGACAGGGCGGCGGCTACACCTTC	CASSNGFTPGQGGGYTF
-	TRBV7-7	-	TRBJ2-7	TGTGCTAGCAGCTTGCAACAGGGCTACGAGCAGTACTTC	CASSLQQGYEQYF
-	TRBV2	-	TRBJ2-5	TGTGCGCGCGGGGTAGCTGAGCAAGAGACCCAGTACTTC	CARGVAEQETQYF
once	TRBV6-5	-	TRBJ2-3	TGTGCCAGCAGTTACTCCGCCTACACAGATACGCAGTATTTT	CASSYSAYTDTQYF
few	TRBV5-1	TRBD1	TRBJ1-1	TGCGCCAGCACACTAACCGGGACAGTGAACACTGAAGCTTTCTTT	CASTLTGTVNTEAFF
-	TRBV10-3	TRBD1	TRBJ2-7	TGTGCCATCAGTGCCGGGGACAGAAGCTACGAGCAGTACTTC	CAISAGDRSYEQYF
once	TRBV30	-	TRBJ1-4	TGTGCCTGGAGTAACCAGGCAACGGTGTTTTTT	CAWSNQATVFF
-	TRBV4-1	-	TRBJ2-2	TGCGCCAGCGCCGGAGCGGTCTCGGCGAACACCGGGGAGCTGTTTTTT	CASAGAVSANTGELFF
-	TRBV30	TRBD1	TRBJ1-1	TGTGCCTGCGGGACAGGGGTACTGAACACTGAAGCTTTCTTT	CACGTGVLNTEAFF
-	TRBV5-6	-	TRBJ2-5	TGTGCCAGCAGCTTTTCCCCAAAAGAGACCCAGTACTTC	CASSFSPKETQYF
-	TRBV5-4	TRBD1	TRBJ2-5	TGTGCCAGCAGCTTCACAGGGGGACCTCAAGAGACCCAGTACTTC	CASSFTGGPQETQYF
-	TRBV19	TRBD2	TRBJ2-7	TGTGCCAGTAGGGAGACTAGCGGGCGTTTCGAGCAGTACTTC	CASRETSGRFEQYF
once	TRBV7-9	-	TRBJ1-5	TGTGCCAGCAGCTTACAACAAGATCAGCCCCAGCATTTT	CASSLQQDQPQHF
-	TRBV11-2	-	TRBJ2-1	TGTGCCAGCAGCTTATCAGGGGTAGAACCGTTCTTC	CASSLSGVEPFF
-	TRBV11-2	TRBD1	TRBJ2-1	TGTGCCAGCAGCTTCTCTCTTGGGACAGGGAATGAGCAGTTCTTC	CASSFSLGTGNEQFF
few	TRBV2	-	TRBJ1-1	TGTGCCAGCAAGTACACGAACACTGAAGCTTTCTTT	CASKYTNTEAFF
-	TRBV27	TRBD1	TRBJ2-7	TGTGCCAGCTCTCTCTCGGGGACAGGGATATACGAGCAGTACTTC	CASSLSGTGIYEQYF
-	TRBV5-1	TRBD2	TRBJ2-5	TGCGCCAGCAGCCCTCCCGGGACTAGCGGGAGTCAAGAGACCCAGTACTTC	CASSPPGTSGSQETQYF
-	TRBV2	-	TRBJ1-2	TGTGCCCTGACAGGCTTAAGATATGGCTACACCTTC	CALTGLRYGYTF
-	TRBV7-5	-	TRBJ2-1	TGTGCCAGAAGCTTAGTGCCGCAGGGGAGACTCTTTAGCGGGGGGTCAAGCTCCTACAATGAGCAGTTCTTC	CARSLVPQGRLFSGGSSSYNEQFF
few	TRBV4-3	TRBD1	TRBJ2-2	TGCGCCAGCAGCCAAGTTCGGACAGGGGCAAACACCGGGGAGCTGTTTTTT	CASSQVRTGANTGELFF
-	TRBV6-1	-	TRBJ1-2	TGTGCCAGCAGTGAAATAAGGGAGTATGGCTACACCTTC	CASSEIREYGYTF
once	TRBV7-6	-	TRBJ1-2	TGTGCCAGCAGCTTAGATTGGGCGGGGGGCTACACCTTC	CASSLDWAGGYTF
-	TRBV28	TRBD2	TRBJ2-7	TGTGCCAGCAGTTCAGCGGGAGGGGGCTCCTACGAGCAGTACTTC	CASSSAGGGSYEQYF
-	TRBV4-2	-	TRBJ1-4	TGTGCCAGCAGCCAAGATAGGCTAGGGACTCCTGACGAAAAACTGTTTTTT	CASSQDRLGTPDEKLFF